The present T cell receptor (beta chain) was sequenced within a study of Graves' ophthalmopathy and Graves' hyperthyroidism. This clonotype appeared a few times. The study amplified TCR beta CDR3 regions using RNA transcripts. The authors performed first-round RT-PCR with HTBI primers and then a second-round multiplex PCR. From the multiplex PCR reads, TCRdb called clonotypes with MiXCR, one entry per CDR3 protein. The sample records a few hundred thousand distinct CDR3 sequences, 39% being singletons. CDR1 is MNHNS, CDR2 SASEGT, per germline. V lost 5 bases and J lost 5; bases outside the gene matches: 10. This CDR3 has 16 amino acids.

The rearrangement uses TRBV6-1 and TRBJ2-2; 8 positions match TRBD2. The sequence came from an adult man with Graves' hyperthyroidism. The sequencing sample was made of peripheral blood or thyroid tissue (not recorded which). CDR3 in DNA: TGTGCCAGCAGTCCGCTCGGGACTAGTGAAACCGGGGAGCTGTTTTTT. Protein product: CASSPLGTSETGELFF.